This TCR beta chain was found in a study of glioma-infiltrating T cells after dendritic cell vaccination. On the study more broadly: Patients had newly diagnosed or recurrent glioblastoma and received dendritic cell vaccines.

The CDR3 consists of 13 residues. V lost 4 bases, J lost 5 bases, and 11 bases lay in between. CDR1 and CDR2 (germline): KGHSH, LQKENI. Sequenced by immunoSEQ multiplex PCR; TCRdb stores in-frame clones only, minus some. The data show fewer than 45,000 clones, approximately 84% seen once. The sequence came from a human donor with glioblastoma. V gene TRBV18 combines with J gene TRBJ2-5, with D maybe TRBD2 (6 bases). Sample: blood, taken before dendritic cell vaccination. The CDR3 protein is CASSLGTLETQYF. DNA of the CDR3: TGTGCCAGCTCACTCGGGACTTTGGAGACCCAGTACTTC.